Below, 25 T cell receptor beta chains from the same sample are listed, as sequenced in a study of shared clonotypes between healthy human individuals. Clones were sequenced by immunoSEQ multiplex PCR, and TCRdb holds only the in-frame ones, with some missing. The data hold roughly 300,000 clones, with about 73% observed a single time. Sequencing was done on a sample of memory CD4+ T cells sorted from blood. The subset is: CD45RA-negative fraction. These receptors came from a man aged 30 to 39 in good health.

This clone was seen a few times. V usage is TRBV19 and J usage is TRBJ1-5, with D uncertain. The germline V gene encodes CDR1 LNHDA and CDR2 SQIVND (reference sequence). This CDR3 is built from 11 residues. Trimming removed 11 bases at V and 7 bases at J, with 12 bases between. The CDR3 protein is CAVGENQPQHF. CDR3 in DNA: TGTGCCGTCGGAGAGAACCAGCCCCAGCATTTT. Full variable domain (remainder filled in from reference TRBV19 and TRBJ1-5): DGGITQSPKYLFRKEGQNVTLSCEQNLNHDAMYWYRQDPGQGLRLIYYSQIVNDFQKGDIAEGYSVSREKKESFPLTVTSAQKNPTAFYLCAVGENQPQHFGDGTRLSIL.

The chain joins TRBV7-2 to TRBJ1-2; D may be TRBD1 (6 bases). This CDR3 contains 11 residues. Germline assignment: CDR1 SGHTA and CDR2 FQGNSA. Trimming removed 6 bases at V and 8 bases at J, with 10 bases between. CDR3 in DNA: TGTGCCAGCAGTCCAGGGGAAGGCTACACCTTC. This translates into CASSPGEGYTF.

V is TRBV29-1 and J is TRBJ2-1; 10 bases are a match to TRBD2. Looked up from germline, CDR1 is SQVTM and CDR2 is ANQGSEA. V gave up 1 base and J gave up 0 bases; unmatched junction bases: 6. The CDR3 is made up of 17 amino acids. CDR3 amino acids: CSVEGPSGGRSYNEQFF. The CDR3 DNA follows: TGCAGCGTTGAAGGCCCTAGCGGGGGCCGCTCCTACAATGAGCAGTTCTTC.

A few counts support this clone. The chain has TRBV11-3 and TRBJ2-1; no definite D call. Trimming cost V 1 base and J 8 bases, with 6 bases left between them. CDR3 length: 12 residues. CDR1 is SGHNT and CDR2 is YENEEA in the germline V gene. CDR3 nucleotides: TGTGCCAGCAGCTTAGTTTCGGATGAGCAGTTCTTC. This translates into CASSLVSDEQFF.

The CDR3 nucleotides are TGTGCCAGCACCCCGACCAAAAACATTCAGTACTTC. Its translation: CASTPTKNIQYF. J is TRBJ2-4 and V is TRBV2; D remains unclear. CDR1 is SNHLY and CDR2 is FYNNEI in the germline V gene. The CDR3 length is 12 residues. V gave up 7 bases and J gave up 2 bases, with 6 bases separating them. The whole variable domain, filled in from reference TRBV2 and TRBJ2-4, reads EPEVTQTPSHQVTQMGQEVILRCVPISNHLYFYWYRQILGQKVEFLVSFYNNEISEKSEIFDDQFSVERPDGSNFTLKIRSTKLEDSAMYFCASTPTKNIQYFGAGTRLSVL.

The gene calls are TRBV4-3 and TRBJ2-5; perhaps TRBD2 as D (6 bases). The CDR3 runs to 16 residues. V was trimmed by 0 bases and J by 6 bases, leaving 17 bases between them. Germline CDR1 reads LGHNA; CDR2 reads YSLEER. The CDR3 nucleotides are TGCGCCAGCAGCCAAGATCCGGCAGGCGGGGTAAAGACCCAGTACTTC. Translated: CASSQDPAGGVKTQYF.

The chain is built from TRBV19 and TRBJ2-1, with D possibly TRBD2 on 5 matching bases. In germline, CDR1 is LNHDA, CDR2 SQIVND (reference sequence). Trimming left V 3 bases short and J 13 bases short, with 19 bases between. The CDR3 has 14 amino acids. The CDR3 reads CASSIEGSARTQFF. CDR3 coding DNA: TGTGCCAGTAGTATCGAGGGCTCAGCTAGAACCCAGTTCTTC.

This chain connects TRBV4-1 to TRBJ2-2, with D possibly matching TRBD1 (5 bases). V was trimmed by 1 base and J by 1 base, leaving 10 bases between them. CDR3 size: 16 residues. Germline assignment: CDR1 MGHRA and CDR2 YSYEKL. The chain's CDR3 is CASSQGKGVNTGELFF. The CDR3 DNA reads TGCGCCAGCAGCCAAGGAAAAGGGGTGAACACCGGGGAGCTGTTTTTT.

This clone turned up a few times. V gene TRBV6-1 combines with J gene TRBJ1-3, with D uncertain. Looked up from germline, CDR1 is MNHNS and CDR2 is SASEGT. V was pared by 6 bases and J by 3 bases, with 3 bases between. The CDR3 covers 11 residues. The CDR3 loop is CASSGGNTIYF. The CDR3 bases are TGTGCCAGCAGCGGTGGAAACACCATATATTTT.

J is TRBJ2-6 and V is TRBV7-8; 9 nucleotides agree with TRBD2. The CDR3 length is 18 residues. Germline assignment: CDR1 SGHVS and CDR2 FQNEAQ. The V gene end was trimmed by 5 bases and the J gene end by 1 base; junction bases not matched to a gene: 9. The chain's CDR3 is CASSEAPSGISGANVLTF. CDR3 nucleotide sequence: TGTGCCAGCAGCGAAGCCCCTAGCGGGATATCTGGGGCCAACGTCCTGACTTTC.

The rearrangement joins TRBV4-1 to TRBJ1-2; 7 nucleotides align to TRBD1. This CDR3 region has 16 residues. The germline CDR1 and CDR2 sequences are MGHRA and YSYEKL. V was pared by 0 bases and J by 4 bases, with 8 bases of the junction left unmatched. CDR3 sequence reads: CASSQDPMTGRYGYTF. Written as DNA, the CDR3 is TGCGCCAGCAGCCAAGATCCCATGACAGGGCGCTATGGCTACACCTTC.

The chain links TRBV7-6 to TRBJ2-7; maybe TRBD2 (6 bases). Germline-derived CDR1 and CDR2 are SGHVS and FNYEAQ. The CDR3 sequence is 15 residues long. Trimming removed 5 bases at V and 5 bases at J, with 19 bases between. The CDR3 bases are TGTGCCAGCAGCCGGTTTGGGAGCAGGGAGGACGAGCAGTACTTC. It translates to CASSRFGSREDEQYF.

The rearrangement links TRBV6-1 to TRBJ1-2, with TRBD1 as a possible D gene (6 bases). The CDR3 has 13 residues. V was trimmed by 7 bases and J by 2 bases, leaving 11 bases between them. Germline V gene data show CDR1 as MNHNS and CDR2 as SASEGT. This CDR3 is CASMRTENYGYTF. CDR3 DNA sequence: TGTGCCAGCATGAGGACAGAGAACTATGGCTACACCTTC.

The chain employs TRBV11-2 and TRBJ2-1; maybe TRBD2 (5 bases). The CDR3 sequence is 16 residues long. Germline CDR1 and CDR2: SGHAT and FQNNGV. V shed 0 bases and J shed 2 bases, with 11 bases lying between them. DNA of the CDR3: TGTGCCAGCAGCTTAGATTCTACTAGGGCCTACAATGAGCAGTTCTTC. It encodes CASSLDSTRAYNEQFF.

V gene TRBV6-5 combines with J gene TRBJ1-4; D is unresolved. This CDR3 comprises 15 residues. CDR1 and CDR2 from the germline V gene are MNHEY and SVGAGI. V lost 6 bases and J 5 bases, leaving 16 bases between the germline ends. The CDR3 here is CASRSGRRGNEKLFF. The CDR3 nucleotides are TGTGCCAGCAGGAGCGGGAGACGGGGAAATGAAAAACTGTTTTTT.

V gene TRBV28 combines with J gene TRBJ1-1, with no clear D. V lost 6 bases and J 0 bases, leaving 5 bases between the germline ends. This CDR3 spans 12 amino acids. Per germline, CDR1 MDHEN and CDR2 SYDVKM. In DNA, the CDR3 is TGTGCCAGCAGAATATTGAACACTGAAGCTTTCTTT. This encodes CASRILNTEAFF. The full variable domain, in which reference TRBV28 and TRBJ1-1 provide the parts outside the CDR3, is DVKVTQSSRYLVKRTGEKVFLECVQDMDHENMFWYRQDPGLGLRLIYFSYDVKMKEKGDIPEGYSVSREKKERFSLILESASTNQTSMYLCASRILNTEAFFGQGTRLTVV.

Here the CDR3 reads CASSPGEGAGTEAFF. CDR3 DNA: TGTGCCAGCTCACCCGGTGAGGGGGCCGGCACTGAAGCTTTCTTT. The rearrangement uses TRBV18 and TRBJ1-1, with TRBD1 identical over 7 bases. The length of the CDR3 is 15 residues. J was trimmed by 4 bases and V by 3 bases; bases with no gene match: 8. In germline, CDR1 is KGHSH, CDR2 LQKENI. The whole variable domain, remainder taken from reference TRBV18 and TRBJ1-1, is NAGVMQNPRHLVRRRGQEARLRCSPMKGHSHVYWYRQLPEEGLKFMVYLQKENIIDESGMPKERFSAEFPKEGPSILRIQQVVRGDSAAYFCASSPGEGAGTEAFFGQGTRLTVV.

The chain is built from TRBV19 and TRBJ1-2; D is ambiguous. The CDR3 contains 13 residues. The V end was cut by 5 bases, the J end by 7 bases, with 14 bases between. The germline V gene encodes CDR1 LNHDA and CDR2 SQIVND (reference sequence). DNA of the CDR3: TGTGCCAGTAGTCCCTTCTTGGGGAGTGGCTACACCTTC. Translation: CASSPFLGSGYTF.

This rearrangement joins TRBV30 to TRBJ2-1; D is unresolved. Germline assignment: CDR1 GTSNPN and CDR2 SVGIG (reference sequence). This CDR3 comprises 11 residues. V was clipped by 2 bases and J by 6 bases, with 5 bases between them. In DNA form, the CDR3 reads TGTGCCTGGAGTCCCTTCAATGAGCAGTTCTTC. This codes for CAWSPFNEQFF.

The chain employs TRBV14 and TRBJ2-3; 9 bases agree with TRBD2. The CDR3 loop spans 14 amino acids. Germline CDR1 and CDR2: SGHDN and FVKESK. J was trimmed by 4 bases and V by 4 bases; bases with no gene match: 3. Here the CDR3 reads CASSPLAGADTQYF. CDR3 sequence (DNA): TGTGCCAGCAGCCCCTTAGCGGGAGCAGATACGCAGTATTTT.

This clone was observed a handful of times. This sample includes further DNA sequences coding for the same CDR3. The J gene is TRBJ2-7, the V gene TRBV20-1; D unresolved. The CDR3 is 10 amino acids. With 3 bases removed from V and 7 bases from J, the gap between germline ends came to 7 bases. Germline values: CDR1 DFQATT, CDR2 SNEGSKA (reference sequence). CDR3 amino acids: CSARGTEQYF. Here the CDR3 DNA reads TGCAGTGCTAGGGGTACGGAGCAGTACTTC.

A few counts support this clone. The V call is TRBV28, the J call TRBJ1-4; the match to TRBD1 covers 10 bases. The CDR3 spans 14 residues. Germline lookup yields CDR1 MDHEN and CDR2 SYDVKM. V shed 6 bases, J shed 16 bases, and the junction held 14 bases outside the gene matches. The DNA for the CDR3 is TGTGCCAGCAGCATTATCTCCGGGGGGACAGGGGCGTTTTTT. Protein: CASSIISGGTGAFF. The whole variable domain, remainder taken from reference TRBV28 and TRBJ1-4, is DVKVTQSSRYLVKRTGEKVFLECVQDMDHENMFWYRQDPGLGLRLIYFSYDVKMKEKGDIPEGYSVSREKKERFSLILESASTNQTSMYLCASSIISGGTGAFFGSGTQLSVL.

V usage is TRBV5-1 and J usage is TRBJ2-3; D is uncertain. Germline CDR1 reads SGHRS; CDR2 reads YFSETQ. CDR3 length: 14 amino acids. The V and J ends lost 1 base and 1 base respectively, with 7 bases between them. CDR3 in DNA: TGCGCCAGCAGCTTGAGTATACGCACAGATACGCAGTATTTT. Residues: CASSLSIRTDTQYF.

This chain links TRBV11-3 with TRBJ2-3; TRBD1 aligns across 7 bases. CDR1 is SGHNT and CDR2 is YENEEA in the germline V gene. The V and J ends lost 1 base and 2 bases, in that order; junction bases with no gene match: 6. CDR3 length equals 16 residues. The CDR3 nucleotides read TGTGCCAGCAGCTTAGGGACCGGGACAGACACAGATACGCAGTATTTT. It translates to CASSLGTGTDTDTQYF.

The chain links TRBV6-1 to TRBJ1-1; 8 bases align to TRBD1. Germline V gene data show CDR1 as MNHNS and CDR2 as SASEGT. Trimming at V came to 4 bases and at J to 4 bases, leaving 8 bases not matched to a gene. This CDR3 region has 15 residues. Written as DNA, the CDR3 is TGTGCCAGCAGTGCGGACAGGGTTGAGGGCACTGAAGCTTTCTTT. Its translation: CASSADRVEGTEAFF.